Reported below is one T cell receptor (beta chain). As yet, its antigen is unknown. This sample stems from a study of CD8 T cells in Susac syndrome. Study context: Treatment at blood withdrawal was none, corticosteroids, or intravenous immunoglobulin alone in Susac syndrome patients. General study findings and limits: Susac syndrome CD4+ T cell repertoires showed no clonal expansion.

Random hexamers served to reverse transcribe roughly 0.45 to 1 ug RNA. The immunoSEQ assay covered 54 Vbeta and 13 Jbeta segments for CDR3. A single record per CDR3 protein comes from TCRdb applying MiXCR to the immunoSEQ multiplex PCR reads. In the table there are roughly 200,000 distinct CDR3 sequences, just under 95% of which are singletons. In contrast to the negatively isolated CD8+ and CD4+ T cells, TEMRA cells were FACS-enriched. Sequenced sample: CD4+ T cells from PBMCs. This receptor was taken from a human donor with Susac syndrome.

The chain's CDR3 is CSAPGQGAATGELFF. In nucleotides, the CDR3 is TGCAGTGCGCCCGGACAGGGGGCTGCCACCGGGGAGCTGTTTTTT. The chain joins TRBV20-1 to TRBJ2-2; 11 bases map to TRBD1. The ends lost 6 bases at V and 4 bases at J; junction bases unmatched: 7. The germline gives CDR1 DFQATT, CDR2 SNEGSKA (reference sequence). CDR3 size: 15 residues.